Below are 30 T cell receptor beta chains sequenced from a single sample in a study of blood T cell repertoires in COVID-19. The repertoire was sequenced with immunoSEQ multiplex PCR; TCRdb's copy has only in-frame clones and lacks some. The data hold roughly 99,000 clones, with about four fifths observed a single time. Sequencing input: peripheral blood. Receptor source: a woman older than 75 with active or convalescent COVID-19.

The chain recombines TRBV7-9 with TRBJ2-7; TRBD2 matches 7 bases. Germline CDR1 is SEHNR and CDR2 is FQNEAQ (reference sequence). Trimming cost V 5 bases and J 5 bases; bases outside gene matches: 15. The CDR3 loop spans 16 amino acids. CDR3 bases: TGTGCCAGCAGCCCGACCCCTGGCGGGAGTGGACACGAGCAGTACTTC. Protein product: CASSPTPGGSGHEQYF.

The genes are TRBV2 and TRBJ2-5, with D uncertain. The CDR3 contains 13 residues. The germline gives CDR1 SNHLY, CDR2 FYNNEI. The V end lost 6 bases, the J end lost 4 bases, and 12 bases lay between the germline ends. CDR3 in DNA: TGTGCCAGCAGCCTACAGTCCGGAGAGACCCAGTACTTC. The encoded protein is CASSLQSGETQYF.

CDR3 sequence (DNA): TGTGCCAGCAGCCCAGGACAGGGTGGTTCAAACACCATATATTTT. This codes for CASSPGQGGSNTIYF. The chain combines TRBV3-1 (or the pseudogene TRBV3-2) with TRBJ1-3; TRBD1 agrees at 8 bases. V gave up 4 bases and J gave up 6 bases; unmatched junction bases: 8. CDR1 is LGHDT, CDR2 YNNKEL, per germline (reference sequence). This CDR3 comprises 15 residues.

This clone was found a few times. J is TRBJ2-7 and V is TRBV7-8; 13 bases align to TRBD2. This CDR3 has 17 residues. The germline V gene encodes CDR1 SGHVS and CDR2 FQNEAQ. J gave up 0 bases and V 5 bases, and 7 bases lay outside the gene matches. The CDR3 DNA sequence: TGTGCCAGCAGCCGGGGACTAGCGGGAACCTTCTCCTACGAGCAGTACTTC. It is translated as CASSRGLAGTFSYEQYF.

The chain combines TRBV28 with TRBJ2-3, with 11 nucleotides matching TRBD2. The CDR3 runs to 16 residues. J lost 0 bases, V lost 5 bases, and 4 bases had no gene match. Germline V gene lookup returns CDR1 MDHEN and CDR2 SYDVKM. This CDR3 reads CASSRTSGRSTDTQYF. The CDR3 region has the DNA TGTGCCAGCAGTCGGACTAGCGGGCGGAGCACAGATACGCAGTATTTT.

The chain carries TRBV25-1 and TRBJ1-4, with D perhaps matching TRBD1 (5 bases). The germline V and J ends were trimmed by 0 bases and 8 bases, with 19 bases remaining between them. In germline, CDR1 is MGHDK, CDR2 SYGVNS. This CDR3 is 17 amino acids long. This CDR3 is CASSEYGGSGPGEKLFF. The CDR3 DNA reads as TGTGCCAGCAGTGAATACGGGGGTTCTGGGCCTGGGGAAAAACTGTTTTTT.

This rearrangement joins TRBV3-1 (or the pseudogene TRBV3-2) to TRBJ1-2, with TRBD1 as a possible D gene (6 bases). This CDR3 is built from 13 residues. CDR1 and CDR2 (germline): LGHDT, YNNKEL (reference sequence). V gave up 2 bases and J gave up 8 bases, with 12 bases separating them. The CDR3 DNA reads as TGTGCCAGCAGCCAACAGGGGACAATCGGCTACACCTTC. Amino acids: CASSQQGTIGYTF.

The chain couples TRBV3-1 (or the pseudogene TRBV3-2) to TRBJ2-1; 11 bases agree with TRBD2. J was trimmed by 9 bases and V by 4 bases; bases with no gene match: 5. The CDR3 loop spans 14 amino acids. Germline V gene sequence: CDR1 LGHDT, CDR2 YNNKEL (reference sequence). The CDR3 region has the DNA TGTGCCAGCAGCCCGAGACTAGCGGGAAGTGAGCAGTTCTTC. It translates to CASSPRLAGSEQFF.

The chain joins TRBV5-8 to TRBJ1-3; D perhaps matches TRBD1 (5 bases). The CDR3 covers 14 residues. Deletions cut 0 bases from V and 2 bases from J, with 6 bases between. CDR1 is SGHTS and CDR2 is YDEGEE in the germline V gene. The CDR3 coding sequence is TGTGCCAGCAGCTTGGAGACAGCTGGAAACACCATATATTTT. Translated: CASSLETAGNTIYF.

J is TRBJ2-6 and V is TRBV19; D call uncertain. The CDR3 runs 14 residues. V gave up 7 bases and J gave up 0 bases, with 7 bases separating them. Germline CDR1 is LNHDA and CDR2 is SQIVND (reference sequence). The CDR3 reads CASTALSGANVLTF. Written as DNA, the CDR3 is TGTGCCAGTACAGCGCTCTCTGGGGCCAACGTCCTGACTTTC.

This clone was counted a single time. The gene calls are TRBV29-1 and TRBJ1-3, with 7 bases matching TRBD1. The germline gives CDR1 SQVTM, CDR2 ANQGSEA. The CDR3 is 13 residues long. The V segment lost 5 bases and the J segment 8 bases; nucleotides outside the gene matches: 9. The CDR3 nucleotides read TGCAGCGTTAGGTCCAGGGGGAGAGACACCATATATTTT. This gives the protein CSVRSRGRDTIYF.

The chain recombines TRBV2 with TRBJ1-1; no reliable D call. CDR3 length: 14 residues. V was shortened by 6 bases and J by 3 bases, with 14 bases between the two germline ends. In germline, CDR1 is SNHLY, CDR2 FYNNEI. CDR3 DNA: TGTGCCAGCAGCGCGAGACTAAGGCACACTGAAGCTTTCTTT. It specifies CASSARLRHTEAFF.

V gene TRBV19 combines with J gene TRBJ1-5; 7 bases line up with TRBD1. V dropped 9 bases and J dropped 1; count of bases not matched to a gene: 12. CDR1 and CDR2 from the germline V gene are LNHDA and SQIVND (reference sequence). The CDR3 is made up of 16 amino acids. CDR3 in amino acids: CASKPRDSRSNQPQHF. The CDR3, as DNA: TGTGCCAGCAAACCAAGGGACAGCCGGAGCAATCAGCCCCAGCATTTT.

This clone was detected only a few times. V and J are TRBV5-4 and TRBJ1-2; the D gene is possibly TRBD1 (5 bases). The V gene lost 0 bases and the J gene lost 4 bases, with 10 bases spanning the gap. The CDR3 is 14 amino acids. Germline CDR1 is SGHNT and CDR2 is YYREEE (reference sequence). The CDR3 protein is CASSLDRILYGYTF. CDR3 coding DNA: TGTGCCAGCAGCTTGGACAGGATCCTCTATGGCTACACCTTC.

The chain combines TRBV6-5 with TRBJ1-3; TRBD1 might be the D (5 bases). The CDR3 spans 14 residues. V shed 6 bases and J shed 3 bases, with 12 bases lying between them. Germline assignment: CDR1 MNHEY and CDR2 SVGAGI. The CDR3 spells CASSPRQIGNTIYF. The CDR3 DNA reads TGTGCCAGCAGCCCCCGACAGATTGGAAACACCATATATTTT.

This chain links TRBV2 with TRBJ2-3; maybe TRBD2 (5 bases). CDR3 length: 12 residues. Germline lookup yields CDR1 SNHLY and CDR2 FYNNEI. The germline V and J ends were trimmed by 1 base and 6 bases, with 5 bases remaining between them. CDR3 amino acids: CASSEGRDTQYF. DNA for the CDR3: TGTGCCAGCAGTGAAGGGAGGGATACGCAGTATTTT. Using reference TRBV2 and TRBJ2-3 for the parts outside the CDR3, the full variable domain is EPEVTQTPSHQVTQMGQEVILRCVPISNHLYFYWYRQILGQKVEFLVSFYNNEISEKSEIFDDQFSVERPDGSNFTLKIRSTKLEDSAMYFCASSEGRDTQYFGPGTRLTVL.

The chain links TRBV28 to TRBJ1-2; a possible D gene is TRBD1 (5 bases). V lost 6 bases to trimming and J lost 0 bases, with 11 bases between them. The CDR3 consists of 14 residues. Germline assignment: CDR1 MDHEN and CDR2 SYDVKM. The CDR3 DNA reads TGTGCCAGCAGACCACAGGTAGCTAACTATGGCTACACCTTC. It translates to CASRPQVANYGYTF.

This chain uses TRBV7-3 with TRBJ2-1; D unclear. V was clipped by 2 bases and J by 6 bases, with 14 bases between them. Germline CDR1 and CDR2: SGHTA and FQGTGA. There are 15 residues in the CDR3. Here the CDR3 DNA reads TGTGCCAGCAGCTTATCTGCGTGGGCTGGCAATGAGCAGTTCTTC. It translates to CASSLSAWAGNEQFF.

This clone was observed at least ten times. CDR3 coding DNA: TGTGCCAGTAGTGGCGTAGCGGGAGCCCACCTGATTAACTATGGCTACACCTTC. Translated, it gives CASSGVAGAHLINYGYTF. The chain has TRBV19 and TRBJ1-2; no definite D call. Germline V gives CDR1 LNHDA, CDR2 SQIVND (reference sequence). V gave up 5 bases and J gave up 1 base, with 23 bases separating them. CDR3 length: 18 amino acids.

The CDR3 DNA reads TGTGCCAGCAGTCTTCCCAGCGGGAGGACGTTCGGGGAGCTGTTTTTT. This translates into CASSLPSGRTFGELFF. The rearrangement uses TRBV28 and TRBJ2-2; TRBD2 agrees at 9 bases. Germline assignment: CDR1 MDHEN and CDR2 SYDVKM. V was pared by 5 bases and J by 7 bases, with 11 bases of the junction left unmatched. The CDR3 consists of 16 residues.

The chain links TRBV6-6 to TRBJ2-6, with unresolved D. Germline CDR1 is MNHNY and CDR2 is SVGAGI (reference sequence). Trimming removed 8 bases at V and 1 base at J, with 3 bases between. The CDR3 is 12 amino acids. CDR3 loop: CASESGANVLTF. CDR3 nucleotide sequence: TGTGCCAGCGAGTCTGGGGCCAACGTCCTGACTTTC.

The chain uses TRBV18 and TRBJ1-1, with a tentative D call TRBD1 (5 bases). V lost 7 bases and J 4 bases, leaving 13 bases between the germline ends. The germline CDR1 and CDR2 sequences are KGHSH and LQKENI. The length of the CDR3 is 13 residues. CDR3: CASLQQVGTEAFF. CDR3 coding DNA: TGTGCCAGCTTGCAACAGGTAGGCACTGAAGCTTTCTTT.

The J gene is TRBJ1-1, the V gene TRBV10-3, with a tentative D call TRBD1 (6 bases). The germline V gene encodes CDR1 ENHRY and CDR2 SYGVKD. V gave up 11 bases and J gave up 5 bases, with 18 bases separating them. This CDR3 is 13 amino acids long. The CDR3 DNA sequence: TGTGCCGGAACCCAGGGGAGGGATACTGAAGCTTTCTTT. The encoded protein is CAGTQGRDTEAFF.

The chain recombines TRBV2 with TRBJ2-5; 9 positions agree with TRBD1. Germline CDR1 reads SNHLY; CDR2 reads FYNNEI. With 4 bases clipped from V and 2 bases from J, the junction kept 2 bases outside the gene matches. The CDR3 extends over 14 amino acids. The CDR3 DNA reads TGTGCCAGCAGTGGGGACAGGGCACAAGAGACCCAGTACTTC. Amino acids: CASSGDRAQETQYF.

This chain uses TRBV19 with TRBJ1-4; 9 nucleotides align to TRBD1. The germline V gene has CDR1 LNHDA and CDR2 SQIVND (reference sequence). V lost 7 bases, J lost 7 bases, and 13 bases stayed unmatched. CDR3 length equals 16 residues. The CDR3 region has the DNA TGTGCCAGTAATGTCGGGACAGGGTTCTTAGGTGAAAAACTGTTTTTT. It translates to CASNVGTGFLGEKLFF.

The chain couples TRBV10-3 to TRBJ1-1; no definite D call. Trimming left V 3 bases short and J 1 base short, with 6 bases between. This CDR3 spans 13 amino acids. The germline V gene encodes CDR1 ENHRY and CDR2 SYGVKD. The CDR3 DNA follows: TGTGCCATCAGTGAAGAGGGGAACACTGAAGCTTTCTTT. Residues: CAISEEGNTEAFF.

The chain links TRBV18 to TRBJ1-1; 10 bases match TRBD1. From germline, CDR1 is KGHSH and CDR2 LQKENI. Unmatched junction bases numbered 2, after V lost 2 bases and J lost 5 bases. This CDR3 is 14 amino acids long. This chain's CDR3 is CASSPTGQGTEAFF. The CDR3 nucleotides are TGTGCCAGCTCACCAACGGGACAGGGGACTGAAGCTTTCTTT.

The rearrangement joins TRBV6-5 to TRBJ1-2, with no clear D. CDR1 MNHEY and CDR2 SVGAGI come from the germline V gene. The CDR3 is 13 amino acids. The ends were cut back, 0 bases at V and 4 bases at J, with 6 bases in the middle. Written as DNA, the CDR3 is TGTGCCAGCAGTTACTCGCCAGGCTATGGCTACACCTTC. Translating it yields CASSYSPGYGYTF.

The chain uses TRBV7-2 and TRBJ2-3; 9 nucleotides match TRBD2. The germline gives CDR1 SGHTA, CDR2 FQGNSA. J was trimmed by 3 bases and V by 2 bases; bases with no gene match: 3. This CDR3 spans 15 amino acids. CDR3 DNA sequence: TGTGCCAGCAGCTTATCTAGCGGGGCGACAGATACGCAGTATTTT. Its translation is CASSLSSGATDTQYF.

This clone turned up a few times. The chain combines TRBV2 with TRBJ2-3, with 9 bases identical to TRBD1. Germline V gene data show CDR1 as SNHLY and CDR2 as FYNNEI. V lost 6 bases and J lost 1; bases outside the gene matches: 8. This CDR3 has 16 residues. The CDR3 protein is CASSLLTGGGTDTQYF. The CDR3 DNA sequence: TGTGCCAGCAGCCTCCTCACAGGGGGCGGCACAGATACGCAGTATTTT. Filled out from reference TRBV2 and TRBJ2-3, the complete variable domain reads EPEVTQTPSHQVTQMGQEVILRCVPISNHLYFYWYRQILGQKVEFLVSFYNNEISEKSEIFDDQFSVERPDGSNFTLKIRSTKLEDSAMYFCASSLLTGGGTDTQYFGPGTRLTVL.